This entry lists 3 T cell receptor beta chains sequenced from one sample in a study of tumor-infiltrating lymphocytes in primary liver carcinoma. With roughly 0.5 ug total RNA as template and a constant-region primer, TCR beta cDNA was made. Slightly modified ARM-PCR with three nested multiplex PCR rounds yielded TCR beta libraries. Rounds one and two of PCR, each of about 10 cycles, were primed with TRBV1-TRBV30 forward primers and a C-beta reverse primer. TCRdb processed the multiplex PCR reads anew with MiXCR; each CDR3 protein has one entry. Of approximately 110,000 distinct CDR3 sequences in the sample, roughly 80% were seen once. Starting material for RNA and DNA co-extraction consisted of about 20-32 mg of unsorted bulk tissue. Sample: liver tumor tissue from sampling region 3. Subset of the sample: tumor region T3, left-lateral pole. The receptors were sampled from a man in his forties or fifties with primary liver carcinoma and hepatitis B virus infection.

Note on this clonotype: No conserved phenylalanine or tryptophan is present at the end of the CDR3, so a read error is the likely explanation. The genes are TRBV4-1 and TRBJ2-7; D is uncertain. CDR1 MGHRA and CDR2 YSYEKL come from the germline V gene. The CDR3 contains 15 residues. As DNA, the CDR3 is TGCGCCAACAGCCAAGTCGGGCGCAACTCCTACGAGCAGTACTTA. Amino acids: CANSQVGRNSYEQYL.

Worth noting for this clonotype: One end of the junction fails to match germline, which may point to a read error. The V gene is TRBV5-1, the J gene TRBJ1-1; perhaps TRBD1 as D (6 bases). The CDR3 is made up of 15 amino acids. Per germline, CDR1 SGHRS and CDR2 YFSETQ. CDR3 residues: CTSGLDNPGGTGAFF. As DNA, the CDR3 is TGCACCAGCGGCTTGGATAATCCGGGGGGCACTGGAGCTTTCTTT.

The count of this clonotype is one. Lacking the conserved final phenylalanine or tryptophan, this CDR3 likely reflects a read error. The chain employs TRBV6-2 or TRBV6-3 and TRBJ1-5; weak D call: TRBD1 (6 bases). The germline gives CDR1 MNHEY, CDR2 SVGEGT. This CDR3 is built from 14 residues. V gave up 7 bases and J gave up 6 bases, with 16 bases separating them. The CDR3 DNA sequence: TGTGCCAGCACCCTGGTGAAAGGGGGTCAGCCCCAGCATCTA. Translated, it gives CASTLVKGGQPQHL.